The clone carrying this TCR beta chain was counted between two and nine times. The sample is drawn from a study of blood T cell repertoires in COVID-19. Overall study context: Sites across the United States, Italy and Spain contributed samples from acute and convalescent COVID-19.

TCRdb keeps only in-frame clones here, not all; method: immunoSEQ multiplex PCR. The table shows around 450,000 clones, with more than 85% occurring only once. Germline CDR1 reads SNHLY; CDR2 reads FYNNEI. The trim removed 4 bases at V and 7 bases at J, leaving 10 bases unmatched. This CDR3 has 15 amino acids. This chain uses TRBV2 with TRBJ1-5; 7 positions match TRBD1. The source is a woman aged 25 to 39 with acute or convalescent COVID-19. What was sequenced was peripheral blood. The CDR3 nucleotides are TGTGCCAGCAGTGGTCAGAGCAGGGGGTCCCAGCCCCAGCATTTT. Residues: CASSGQSRGSQPQHF.